The subject of this entry is one TCR beta chain. Antigen: not known. The sample comes from a study of immune evolution from preneoplasia to lung adenocarcinoma. The study, taken as a whole, reports: Normal lung had highest clonality; later lesions appeared denser, more diverse.

The germline V gene encodes CDR1 SGHTA and CDR2 FQGTGA. This CDR3 has 16 residues. V lost 3 bases and J lost 1; bases outside the gene matches: 5. Data came from immunoSEQ multiplex PCR; TCRdb stores just in-frame clones and leaves some out. The table has 6,000 or so clones, almost 80% seen once. This chain connects TRBV7-3 to TRBJ2-7; 11 nucleotides match TRBD1. This sequence originates from a person between 60 and 79 years old with lung adenocarcinoma. The sample taken for sequencing was FFPE minimally invasive lung adenocarcinoma tissue. CDR3 DNA: TGTGCCAGCAGCTTGACCGGGACAGGGGGGTCCTACGAGCAGTACTTC. Translated: CASSLTGTGGSYEQYF.